This T cell receptor beta chain came from a study of blood T cell repertoires in COVID-19. Across the study: The United States, Italy and Spain provided the acute and convalescent COVID-19 samples.

In the authors' methods: Nucleated cell counts were estimated from reference gene primer amplification. Profiled with immunoSEQ multiplex PCR; TCRdb holds only in-frame clones, not every one. The D gene and trimming were derived from the DNA, and the V and J assignments and clone size from that table. The sample yields 200,000 or so clones, over 75% seen once. The ends lost 0 bases at V and 0 bases at J; junction bases unmatched: 2. The CDR3 covers 17 residues. CDR1 and CDR2 from the germline V gene are SGHVS and FNYEAQ. The J gene is TRBJ1-5, the V gene TRBV7-6, with 10 bases matching TRBD1. The TCR was taken from a man at least 80 years old with acute or convalescent COVID-19. Sequenced: peripheral blood. CDR3 DNA sequence: TGTGCCAGCAGCTTAGCGACAGGGGGCAATAGCAATCAGCCCCAGCATTTT. This translates into CASSLATGGNSNQPQHF.